The rows below give T cell receptor beta chains drawn from one sample of a study of Ad26.COV2.S vaccination and SARS-CoV-2 variants. Libraries were prepared by immunoSEQ multiplex PCR; TCRdb keeps only in-frame clonotypes and omits some of them. The sample carries approximately 400,000 clones, approximately 84% recorded once. Here the sequenced sample was peripheral blood, taken in a trial of Ad26.COV2.S vaccine versus placebo. These TCRs come from a person aged 18-60 years who received the Ad26.COV2.S COVID-19 vaccine or a placebo. Each CDR3 is given with its conserved first and last residue. Fields, in order: V gene, D gene, clone size, J gene, CDR3 protein, CDR3 DNA. A D gene is named only where the DNA matches it firmly. Some rows mark clone size as missing; the rest say once, few, many or name a class of expanded clone.

V gene: TRBV5-4; D gene: NA; clone size: few; J gene: TRBJ1-1; CDR3 protein: CASSAAGTRAFF; CDR3 DNA: TGTGCCAGCAGCGCCGCCGGGACACGAGCTTTCTTT
V gene: TRBV20-1; D gene: TRBD1; clone size: NA; J gene: TRBJ1-1; CDR3 protein: CSASFARDRNTEAFF; CDR3 DNA: TGCAGTGCTAGTTTCGCCCGGGACAGGAACACTGAAGCTTTCTTT
V gene: TRBV28; D gene: NA; clone size: NA; J gene: TRBJ2-4; CDR3 protein: CASTGWGRTKNIQYF; CDR3 DNA: TGTGCCAGCACCGGGTGGGGGCGAACCAAAAACATTCAGTACTTC
V gene: TRBV28; D gene: TRBD1; clone size: few; J gene: TRBJ2-7; CDR3 protein: CASSSQLGQGYEQYF; CDR3 DNA: TGTGCCAGCAGTTCCCAGTTGGGACAGGGCTACGAGCAGTACTTC
V gene: TRBV3-1/TRBV3-2; D gene: NA; clone size: NA; J gene: TRBJ1-2; CDR3 protein: CASSQVGGSGGSYGYTF; CDR3 DNA: TGTGCCAGCAGCCAAGTAGGGGGAAGCGGTGGAAGCTATGGCTACACCTTC
V gene: TRBV2; D gene: NA; clone size: NA; J gene: TRBJ2-3; CDR3 protein: CASLTGFSADTQYF; CDR3 DNA: TGTGCCAGCCTGACAGGTTTTTCAGCAGATACGCAGTATTTT
V gene: TRBV5-1; D gene: NA; clone size: NA; J gene: TRBJ2-2; CDR3 protein: CASSQKAPGNTGELFF; CDR3 DNA: TGCGCCAGCAGCCAAAAGGCCCCGGGGAACACCGGGGAGCTGTTTTTT
V gene: TRBV15; D gene: NA; clone size: NA; J gene: TRBJ2-2; CDR3 protein: CATSRDGGPGSGELFF; CDR3 DNA: TGTGCCACCAGCAGAGATGGGGGTCCTGGGTCCGGGGAGCTGTTTTTT
V gene: TRBV18; D gene: NA; clone size: NA; J gene: TRBJ1-2; CDR3 protein: CASSPPAGNYGYTF; CDR3 DNA: TGTGCCAGCTCACCACCTGCAGGAAACTATGGCTACACCTTC
V gene: TRBV15; D gene: NA; clone size: NA; J gene: TRBJ2-7; CDR3 protein: CATSRGRGTREQYF; CDR3 DNA: TGTGCCACCAGCAGAGGCAGGGGAACACGCGAGCAGTACTTC
V gene: TRBV5-6; D gene: NA; clone size: once; J gene: TRBJ2-7; CDR3 protein: CASSGRGKGLYEQYF; CDR3 DNA: TGTGCCAGCAGCGGACGTGGGAAGGGGCTGTACGAGCAGTACTTC
V gene: TRBV2; D gene: NA; clone size: NA; J gene: TRBJ2-6; CDR3 protein: CASSAQGGSGANVLTF; CDR3 DNA: TGTGCCAGCAGTGCACAAGGGGGGTCTGGGGCCAACGTCCTGACTTTC
V gene: TRBV18; D gene: NA; clone size: NA; J gene: TRBJ2-6; CDR3 protein: CASSPSSGANVLTF; CDR3 DNA: TGTGCCAGCTCACCATCTTCTGGGGCCAACGTCCTGACTTTC
V gene: TRBV19; D gene: NA; clone size: NA; J gene: TRBJ2-1; CDR3 protein: CASTPYPSITSSYNEQFF; CDR3 DNA: TGTGCCAGTACCCCGTACCCCTCCATTACCTCCTCCTACAATGAGCAGTTCTTC
V gene: TRBV7-2; D gene: NA; clone size: NA; J gene: TRBJ2-7; CDR3 protein: CASSLNPGMNEQYF; CDR3 DNA: TGTGCCAGCAGCTTAAACCCAGGGATGAACGAGCAGTACTTC
V gene: TRBV7-2; D gene: TRBD2; clone size: few; J gene: TRBJ2-7; CDR3 protein: CASSRRASGVHEQYF; CDR3 DNA: TGTGCCAGCAGCAGAAGGGCTAGCGGGGTTCACGAGCAGTACTTC
V gene: TRBV6-2/TRBV6-3; D gene: NA; clone size: NA; J gene: TRBJ2-7; CDR3 protein: CASSRAGSYEQYF; CDR3 DNA: TGTGCCAGCAGTCGAGCTGGGTCCTACGAGCAGTACTTC
V gene: TRBV24-1; D gene: NA; clone size: NA; J gene: TRBJ2-1; CDR3 protein: CATSDIQGNEQFF; CDR3 DNA: TGTGCCACCAGTGATATACAGGGAAATGAGCAGTTCTTC
V gene: TRBV18; D gene: NA; clone size: NA; J gene: TRBJ2-3; CDR3 protein: CASSGDKKYTDTQYF; CDR3 DNA: TGTGCCAGCTCAGGGGATAAGAAGTACACAGATACGCAGTATTTT
V gene: TRBV5-1; D gene: NA; clone size: NA; J gene: TRBJ1-6; CDR3 protein: CASSLEPSRANSPLHF; CDR3 DNA: TGCGCCAGCAGCTTGGAGCCCAGTAGAGCTAATTCACCCCTCCACTTT
V gene: TRBV24-1; D gene: TRBD2; clone size: NA; J gene: TRBJ2-7; CDR3 protein: CATSPPAGVTYEQYF; CDR3 DNA: TGTGCCACCAGCCCCCCAGCGGGGGTAACCTACGAGCAGTACTTC
V gene: TRBV9; D gene: NA; clone size: NA; J gene: TRBJ1-2; CDR3 protein: CASSLNRDKPNYGYTF; CDR3 DNA: TGTGCCAGCAGCTTAAACCGGGACAAACCTAACTATGGCTACACCTTC
V gene: TRBV18; D gene: NA; clone size: NA; J gene: TRBJ1-2; CDR3 protein: CASSPEGVSVGGYTF; CDR3 DNA: TGTGCCAGCTCACCGGAGGGGGTATCGGTAGGTGGCTACACCTTC
V gene: TRBV11-2; D gene: TRBD1; clone size: NA; J gene: TRBJ2-7; CDR3 protein: CASTERLGGTGEQYF; CDR3 DNA: TGTGCCAGCACCGAGCGGTTAGGGGGCACGGGGGAGCAGTACTTC
V gene: TRBV2; D gene: NA; clone size: once; J gene: TRBJ2-6; CDR3 protein: CATQAGRSGANVLTF; CDR3 DNA: TGTGCAACACAGGCAGGACGCTCTGGGGCCAACGTCCTGACTTTC
V gene: TRBV21-1; D gene: NA; clone size: NA; J gene: TRBJ2-7; CDR3 protein: CASSKGLDSYEQYF; CDR3 DNA: TGTGCCAGCAGCAAAGGACTGGACTCCTACGAGCAGTACTTC
V gene: TRBV3-1/TRBV3-2; D gene: NA; clone size: NA; J gene: TRBJ2-6; CDR3 protein: CASSQEVGANVLTF; CDR3 DNA: TGTGCCAGCAGCCAAGAAGTTGGGGCCAACGTCCTGACTTTC
V gene: TRBV6-5; D gene: NA; clone size: few; J gene: TRBJ2-3; CDR3 protein: CASTERGGRADTQYF; CDR3 DNA: TGTGCCAGCACCGAAAGGGGGGGGAGAGCTGATACGCAGTATTTT